This paragraph reports one T cell receptor (beta chain). Its antigen is currently unknown. This record comes from a study of CD8+ T cells in alopecia areata. Study-wide points: Normal skin's resident alphabeta T cells are also sequenced in scalp samples.

The CDR3 runs to 16 residues. Germline CDR1 MGHRA, CDR2 YSYEKL. V shed 3 bases and J 0 bases; nucleotides not matched to a gene: 6. Extracted RNA was reverse transcribed into cDNA, the sequencing template. The data were produced by immunoSEQ multiplex PCR, yet TCRdb's version contains in-frame clones alone and is incomplete. This table has more than 100,000 clones, 45% to 60% appearing once. The chain couples TRBV4-1 to TRBJ2-7; 9 positions agree with TRBD2. The material was CD4+ T cells sorted from blood, obtained at week 0. The receptor was isolated from a human donor with alopecia areata. Here the CDR3 reads CASSHVGLANSYEQYF. The CDR3, as DNA: TGCGCCAGCAGCCACGTGGGACTAGCAAACTCCTACGAGCAGTACTTC.